This T cell receptor (beta chain) was recovered during a study of Ad26.COV2.S vaccination and SARS-CoV-2 variants. TCRdb's copy holds only in-frame clones and misses some; the assay was immunoSEQ multiplex PCR. The sample lists about 460,000 clones, roughly nine tenths occurring once. Treatment of the sample: some 19 received Ad26.COV2.S at low or high dose, single or two shots; several received placebo; per-sample allocation not given. On day 63 after the first injection, vaccine and placebo recipients gave samples. CDR1 is SGHTA and CDR2 is FQGNSA in the germline V gene. The CDR3 covers 15 residues. J was trimmed by 9 bases and V by 5 bases; bases with no gene match: 10.

The chain uses TRBV7-2 and TRBJ2-1; 10 positions agree with TRBD1. The sample in question was peripheral blood, obtained in a trial of Ad26.COV2.S vaccine versus placebo. This TCR came from a person between 18 and 60 years old who received the Ad26.COV2.S COVID-19 vaccine or a placebo. This CDR3 reads CASSPGQGVSVEQFF. The CDR3 region has the DNA TGTGCCAGCAGCCCCGGACAGGGGGTCAGTGTTGAGCAGTTCTTC.